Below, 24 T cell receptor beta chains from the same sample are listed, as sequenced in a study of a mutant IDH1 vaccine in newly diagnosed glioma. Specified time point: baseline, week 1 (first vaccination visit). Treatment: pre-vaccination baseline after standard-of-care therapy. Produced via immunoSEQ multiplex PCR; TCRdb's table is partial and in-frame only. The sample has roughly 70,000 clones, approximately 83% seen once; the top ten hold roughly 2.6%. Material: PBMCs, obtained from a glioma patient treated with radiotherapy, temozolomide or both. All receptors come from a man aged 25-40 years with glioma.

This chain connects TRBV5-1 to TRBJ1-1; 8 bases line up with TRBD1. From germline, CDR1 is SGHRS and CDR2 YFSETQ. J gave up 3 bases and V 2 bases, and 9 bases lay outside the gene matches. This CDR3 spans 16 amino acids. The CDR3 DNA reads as TGCGCCAGCAGCTTATCAGGGGGCGCGGGGGACACTGAAGCTTTCTTT. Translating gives CASSLSGGAGDTEAFF.

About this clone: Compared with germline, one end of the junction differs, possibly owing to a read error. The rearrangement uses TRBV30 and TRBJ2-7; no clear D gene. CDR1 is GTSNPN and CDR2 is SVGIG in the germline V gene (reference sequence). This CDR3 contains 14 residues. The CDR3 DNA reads TGTGCCTGGGGTGTAGGCACACGCTCCTACGAGCAGTACTTC. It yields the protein CAWGVGTRSYEQYF.

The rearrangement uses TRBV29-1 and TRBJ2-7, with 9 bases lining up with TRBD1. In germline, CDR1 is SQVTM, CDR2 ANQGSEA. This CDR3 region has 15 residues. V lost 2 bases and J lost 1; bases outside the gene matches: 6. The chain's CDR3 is CSVELYGTGSYEQYF. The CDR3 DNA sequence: TGCAGCGTTGAACTCTATGGGACAGGGTCCTACGAGCAGTACTTC.

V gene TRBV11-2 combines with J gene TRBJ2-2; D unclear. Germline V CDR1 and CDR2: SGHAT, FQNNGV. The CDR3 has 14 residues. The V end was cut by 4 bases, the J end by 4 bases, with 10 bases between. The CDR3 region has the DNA TGTGCCAGCAGCTACGGGCAAGGCACCGGGGAGCTGTTTTTT. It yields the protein CASSYGQGTGELFF.

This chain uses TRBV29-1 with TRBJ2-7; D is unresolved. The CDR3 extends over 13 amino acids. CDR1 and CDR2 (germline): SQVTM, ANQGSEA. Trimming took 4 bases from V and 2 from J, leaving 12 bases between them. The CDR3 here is CSVVFPKPYEQYF. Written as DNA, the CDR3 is TGCAGCGTTGTCTTCCCGAAACCCTACGAGCAGTACTTC.

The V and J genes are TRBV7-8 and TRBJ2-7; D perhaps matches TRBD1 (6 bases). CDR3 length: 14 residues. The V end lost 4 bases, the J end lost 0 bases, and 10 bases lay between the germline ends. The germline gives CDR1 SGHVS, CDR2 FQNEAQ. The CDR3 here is CASSYGQSSYEQYF. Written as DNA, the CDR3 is TGTGCCAGCAGCTACGGACAGAGCTCCTACGAGCAGTACTTC.

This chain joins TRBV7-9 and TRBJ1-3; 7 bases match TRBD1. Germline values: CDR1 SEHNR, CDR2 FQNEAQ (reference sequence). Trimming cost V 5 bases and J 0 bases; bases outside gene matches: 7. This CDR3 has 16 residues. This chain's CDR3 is CASSRQGGSSGNTIYF. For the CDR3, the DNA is TGTGCCAGCAGCCGACAGGGAGGCTCCTCTGGAAACACCATATATTTT.

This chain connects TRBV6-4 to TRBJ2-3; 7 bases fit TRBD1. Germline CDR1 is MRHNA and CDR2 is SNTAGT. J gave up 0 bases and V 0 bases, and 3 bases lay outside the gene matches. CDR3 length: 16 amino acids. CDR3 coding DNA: TGTGCCAGCAGTGACTCGGGCAGGGGGAGCACAGATACGCAGTATTTT. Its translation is CASSDSGRGSTDTQYF.

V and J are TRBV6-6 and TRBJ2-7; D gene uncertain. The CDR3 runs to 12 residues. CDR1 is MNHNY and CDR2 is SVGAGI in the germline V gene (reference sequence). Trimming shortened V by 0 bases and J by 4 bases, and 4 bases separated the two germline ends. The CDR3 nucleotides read TGTGCCAGCAGTTACTCGATTTACGAGCAGTACTTC. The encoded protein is CASSYSIYEQYF.

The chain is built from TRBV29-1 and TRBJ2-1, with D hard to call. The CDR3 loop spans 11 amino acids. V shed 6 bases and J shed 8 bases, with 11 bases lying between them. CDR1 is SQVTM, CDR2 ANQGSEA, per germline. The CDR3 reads CSVGPRDEQFF. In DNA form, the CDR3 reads TGCAGCGTCGGGCCACGGGATGAGCAGTTCTTC.

CDR3 sequence: CASSSGSSLVAQPQHF. In DNA form, the CDR3 reads TGTGCCAGCAGCTCCGGGAGCTCGTTGGTTGCCCAGCCCCAGCATTTT. The chain is built from TRBV7-8 and TRBJ1-5; D uncertain. The CDR3 consists of 16 residues. Germline V gene sequence: CDR1 SGHVS, CDR2 FQNEAQ. The V end was cut by 4 bases, the J end by 7 bases, with 20 bases between.

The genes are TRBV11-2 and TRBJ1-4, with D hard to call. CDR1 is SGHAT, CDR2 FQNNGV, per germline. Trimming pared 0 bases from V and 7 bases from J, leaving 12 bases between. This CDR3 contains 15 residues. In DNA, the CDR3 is TGTGCCAGCAGCTTAGATCGCGGGTTAGGTGAAAAACTGTTTTTT. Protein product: CASSLDRGLGEKLFF.

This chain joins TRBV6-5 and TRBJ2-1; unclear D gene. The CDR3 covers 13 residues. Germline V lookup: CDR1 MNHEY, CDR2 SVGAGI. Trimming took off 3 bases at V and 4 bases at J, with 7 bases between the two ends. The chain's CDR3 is CASSYNSYNEQFF. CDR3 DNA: TGTGCCAGCAGTTATAACAGTTACAATGAGCAGTTCTTC.

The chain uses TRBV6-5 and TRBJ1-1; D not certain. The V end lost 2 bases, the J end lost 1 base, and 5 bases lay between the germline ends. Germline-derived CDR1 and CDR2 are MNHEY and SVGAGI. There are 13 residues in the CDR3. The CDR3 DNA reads TGTGCCAGCAGTTACAAGCGGAACACTGAAGCTTTCTTT. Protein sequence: CASSYKRNTEAFF.

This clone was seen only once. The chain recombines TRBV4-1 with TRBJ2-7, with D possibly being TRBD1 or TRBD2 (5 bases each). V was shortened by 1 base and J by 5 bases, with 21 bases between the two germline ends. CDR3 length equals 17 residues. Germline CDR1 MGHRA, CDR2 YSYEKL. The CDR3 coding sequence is TGCGCCAGCAGCCAAGTGGGGGAGTTGCAGGGTAACCACGAGCAGTACTTC. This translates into CASSQVGELQGNHEQYF.

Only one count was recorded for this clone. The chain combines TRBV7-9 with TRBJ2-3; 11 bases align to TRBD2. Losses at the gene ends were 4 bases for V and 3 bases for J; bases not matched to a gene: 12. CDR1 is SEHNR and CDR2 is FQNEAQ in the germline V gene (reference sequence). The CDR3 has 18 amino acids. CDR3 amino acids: CASSWVAGGLFITDTQYF. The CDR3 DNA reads TGTGCCAGCAGCTGGGTAGCGGGGGGGCTTTTTATAACAGATACGCAGTATTTT. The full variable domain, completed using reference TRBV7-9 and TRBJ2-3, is DTGVSQNPRHKITKRGQNVTFRCDPISEHNRLYWYRQTLGQGPEFLTYFQNEAQLEKSRLLSDRFSAERPKGSFSTLEIQRTEQGDSAMYLCASSWVAGGLFITDTQYFGPGTRLTVL.

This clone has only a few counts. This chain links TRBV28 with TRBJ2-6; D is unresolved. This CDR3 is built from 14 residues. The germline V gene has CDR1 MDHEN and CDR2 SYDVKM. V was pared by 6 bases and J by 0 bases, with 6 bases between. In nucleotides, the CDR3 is TGTGCCAGCAGGGCACGCTCTGGGGCCAACGTCCTGACTTTC. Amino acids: CASRARSGANVLTF.

The chain's CDR3 is CASKGPLGPDEAFF. CDR3 sequence (DNA): TGTGCCAGCAAAGGCCCCCTAGGGCCTGATGAAGCTTTCTTT. This chain connects TRBV2 to TRBJ1-1; no clear D. Per the germline V gene, CDR1 is SNHLY and CDR2 is FYNNEI. V was trimmed by 7 bases and J by 7 bases, leaving 19 bases between them. CDR3 length: 14 amino acids.

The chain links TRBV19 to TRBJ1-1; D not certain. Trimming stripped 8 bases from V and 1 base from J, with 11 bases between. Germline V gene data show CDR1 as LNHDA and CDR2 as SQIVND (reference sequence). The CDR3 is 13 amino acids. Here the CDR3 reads CASSRQENTEAFF. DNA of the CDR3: TGTGCCAGTTCCCGGCAGGAGAACACTGAAGCTTTCTTT.

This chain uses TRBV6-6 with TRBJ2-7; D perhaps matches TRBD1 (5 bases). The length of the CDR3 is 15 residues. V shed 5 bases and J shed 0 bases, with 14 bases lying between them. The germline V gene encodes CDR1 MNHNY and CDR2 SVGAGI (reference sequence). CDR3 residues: CASSLPDIPSYEQYF. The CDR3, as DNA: TGTGCCAGCAGTCTACCGGACATCCCCTCCTACGAGCAGTACTTC.

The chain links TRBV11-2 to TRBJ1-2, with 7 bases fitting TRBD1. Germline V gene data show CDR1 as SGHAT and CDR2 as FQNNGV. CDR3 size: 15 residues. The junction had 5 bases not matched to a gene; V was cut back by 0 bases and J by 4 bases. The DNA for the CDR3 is TGTGCCAGCAGCTTAGAGACACAGGGGCTCTATGGCTACACCTTC. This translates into CASSLETQGLYGYTF.

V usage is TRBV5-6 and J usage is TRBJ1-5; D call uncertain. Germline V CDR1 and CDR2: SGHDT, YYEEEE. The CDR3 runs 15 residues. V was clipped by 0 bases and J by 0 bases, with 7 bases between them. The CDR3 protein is CASSLGVYSNQPQHF. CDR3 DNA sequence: TGTGCCAGCAGCTTGGGGGTCTATAGCAATCAGCCCCAGCATTTT.

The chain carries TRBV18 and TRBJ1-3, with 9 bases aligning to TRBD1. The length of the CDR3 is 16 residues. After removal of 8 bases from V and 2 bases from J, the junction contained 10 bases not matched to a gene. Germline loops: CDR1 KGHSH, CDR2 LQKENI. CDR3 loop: CASPAGQGTPGNTIYF. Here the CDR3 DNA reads TGTGCCAGCCCAGCGGGACAGGGTACGCCTGGAAACACCATATATTTT.

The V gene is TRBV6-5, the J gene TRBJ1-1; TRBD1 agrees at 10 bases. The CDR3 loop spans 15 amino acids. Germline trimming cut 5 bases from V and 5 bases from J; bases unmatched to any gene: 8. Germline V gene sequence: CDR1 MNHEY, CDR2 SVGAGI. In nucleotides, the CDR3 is TGTGCCAGCAGTCCGGACAGGGGGTTCCGAACTGAAGCTTTCTTT. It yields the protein CASSPDRGFRTEAFF.